Shown below are 2 T cell receptor beta chains from a single sample sequenced in a study of blood T cell repertoires in COVID-19. Generated by immunoSEQ multiplex PCR, the TCRdb table keeps only in-frame clones and is missing some. This sample has more than 250,000 clones, with around 87% found just once. Sequences were obtained from PBMCs or T cells enriched from blood (not recorded which). The receptors here all came from a woman aged 18-29 years with acute COVID-19.

V gene TRBV28 combines with J gene TRBJ1-1, with 7 bases aligning to TRBD1. This CDR3 contains 15 residues. The germline CDR1 and CDR2 sequences are MDHEN and SYDVKM. The J segment lost 1 base and the V segment lost 6 bases, leaving 8 bases of the junction unmatched. The CDR3, as DNA: TGTGCCAGCAGCCACGGGACAGCCGGGAACACTGAAGCTTTCTTT. This sequence encodes CASSHGTAGNTEAFF.

The chain employs TRBV3-1 (or the pseudogene TRBV3-2) and TRBJ2-5; 8 bases map to TRBD1. The trim removed 2 bases at V and 5 bases at J, leaving 7 bases unmatched. The CDR3 covers 15 residues. CDR1 is LGHDT, CDR2 YNNKEL, per germline (reference sequence). The CDR3, as DNA: TGTGCCAGCAGCCAATCAGGGGGACAGGCGGAGACCCAGTACTTC. It codes for CASSQSGGQAETQYF.